This entry lists 7 T cell receptor beta chains sequenced from one sample in a study of vaccination effects on CD4 cells after COVID-19. These receptors have no known antigen. The repertoire was sequenced with immunoSEQ multiplex PCR; TCRdb's copy has only in-frame clones and lacks some. Altogether 45,000 to 50,000 clones are present, roughly three fifths being singletons, with the ten largest covering approximately 5%. An approximately nine-day culture period preceded the isolation of CD4+ T cells. The specimen comprised CD4+ T cells from PBMCs cultured without peptide, sampled before COVID-19 vaccination. These receptors were taken from a human donor who received a COVID-19 vaccine.

V is TRBV5-4 and J is TRBJ1-2; TRBD1 matches at 9 bases. CDR1 SGHNT and CDR2 YYREEE come from the germline V gene (reference sequence). This CDR3 is 14 amino acids long. The junction had 0 bases not matched to a gene; V was cut back by 3 bases and J by 0 bases. The CDR3 protein is CASSWDRANYGYTF. DNA of the CDR3: TGTGCCAGCAGCTGGGACAGGGCTAACTATGGCTACACCTTC. Drawing the rest from reference TRBV5-4 and TRBJ1-2, the complete variable domain is ETGVTQSPTHLIKTRGQQVTLRCSSQSGHNTVSWYQQALGQGPQFIFQYYREEENGRGNFPPRFSGLQFPNYSSELNVNALELDDSALYLCASSWDRANYGYTFGSGTRLTVV.

The chain links TRBV7-8 to TRBJ2-1; D uncertain. Germline-derived CDR1 and CDR2 are SGHVS and FQNEAQ. This CDR3 region has 16 residues. The V end was cut by 2 bases, the J end by 0 bases, with 11 bases between. CDR3 nucleotides: TGTGCCAGCAGCTTACGACGGGCCGCCTCCTACAATGAGCAGTTCTTC. It yields the protein CASSLRRAASYNEQFF.

The CDR3 sequence: CASSSGQNTGELFF. Written as DNA, the CDR3 is TGTGCCAGCAGTTCCGGACAGAACACCGGGGAGCTGTTTTTT. The chain links TRBV28 to TRBJ2-2; D possibly corresponds to TRBD1 (5 bases). The CDR3 sequence is 14 residues long. Trimming removed 4 bases from V and 1 base from J, with 7 bases in between. The germline V gene encodes CDR1 MDHEN and CDR2 SYDVKM.

This chain uses TRBV2 with TRBJ2-4; TRBD1 matches at 7 bases. Germline-derived CDR1 and CDR2 are SNHLY and FYNNEI. The CDR3 consists of 13 residues. J was trimmed by 5 bases and V by 4 bases; bases with no gene match: 2. Here the CDR3 DNA reads TGTGCCAGCAGTGGGGACAGCCAAAACATTCAGTACTTC. Residues: CASSGDSQNIQYF.

CDR3 coding DNA: TGTGCCAGCAGTCAAGGGAGGGCAGATACGCAGTATTTT. Translation: CASSQGRADTQYF. The chain couples TRBV6-6 to TRBJ2-3, with 7 bases lining up with TRBD2. J was trimmed by 4 bases and V by 5 bases; bases with no gene match: 3. The CDR3 runs to 13 residues. In germline, CDR1 is MNHNY, CDR2 SVGAGI (reference sequence).

This clone was seen only a few times. The chain combines TRBV19 with TRBJ2-7; 8 bases map to TRBD1. Trimming cost V 6 bases and J 0 bases; bases outside gene matches: 7. The V gene's germline CDR1 is LNHDA and CDR2 SQIVND (reference sequence). This CDR3 has 15 amino acids. In DNA, the CDR3 is TGTGCCAGTAGGACTTCCGGGACAGGCTCCTACGAGCAGTACTTC. Translation gives CASRTSGTGSYEQYF.

The J gene is TRBJ2-4, the V gene TRBV18, with 10 nucleotides matching TRBD1. The CDR3 has 15 amino acids. Per germline, CDR1 KGHSH and CDR2 LQKENI. With 0 bases clipped from V and 9 bases from J, the junction kept 5 bases outside the gene matches. For the CDR3, the DNA is TGTGCCAGCTCACCACCCCCGGGACAGGGGTTCATTCAGTACTTC. Amino acid sequence: CASSPPPGQGFIQYF.